The rows below give T cell receptor beta chains drawn from one sample of a study of blood T cell repertoires in COVID-19. Profiling relied on immunoSEQ multiplex PCR, and the TCRdb table lists in-frame clones only, not all of them. The data show hundreds of thousands of clones, 65% to 85% seen once. The sample taken for sequencing was peripheral blood. The source is a woman aged 50 to 65 with acute or convalescent COVID-19. The CDR3 runs from the conserved cysteine through the conserved F or W. The order of the fields is D gene, V gene, J gene, clone size, CDR3 DNA, CDR3 protein. The D gene is left open where the match is weak. Rows may omit the clone size; those that give it use once, few, many or a size class.

d_call: NA
v_call: TRBV19
j_call: TRBJ2-7
clone_size: NA
cdr3_nt: TGTGCCAGTAGCAGAGGACAAAACTACGAGCAGTACTTC
cdr3_aa: CASSRGQNYEQYF

d_call: NA
v_call: TRBV6-5
j_call: TRBJ2-7
clone_size: NA
cdr3_nt: TGTGCCAGCACTTCGAGGAGGGGTTCCTACGAGCAGTACTTC
cdr3_aa: CASTSRRGSYEQYF

d_call: NA
v_call: TRBV20-1
j_call: TRBJ2-7
clone_size: NA
cdr3_nt: TGCAGTGCTAGTGAACAGCCTACCTCCTACGAGCAGTACTTC
cdr3_aa: CSASEQPTSYEQYF

d_call: TRBD1
v_call: TRBV11-2
j_call: TRBJ2-7
clone_size: NA
cdr3_nt: TGTGCCAGCAGCTTAAACAGGGGACCCTACGAGCAGTACTTC
cdr3_aa: CASSLNRGPYEQYF

d_call: NA
v_call: TRBV5-8
j_call: TRBJ1-5
clone_size: NA
cdr3_nt: TGTGCCAGCAGCTTGGTCCTCGGGGGCAATCAGCCCCAGCATTTT
cdr3_aa: CASSLVLGGNQPQHF

d_call: TRBD1
v_call: TRBV28
j_call: TRBJ2-3
clone_size: NA
cdr3_nt: TGTGCCAGCAGTTTCTCTTCACAGGGGGTAGGGGATACGCAGTATTTT
cdr3_aa: CASSFSSQGVGDTQYF

d_call: NA
v_call: TRBV21-1
j_call: TRBJ1-2
clone_size: NA
cdr3_nt: TGTGCCGAGGACAGGGGCCAGTATGGCTACACCTTC
cdr3_aa: CAEDRGQYGYTF

d_call: TRBD1
v_call: TRBV9
j_call: TRBJ1-2
clone_size: NA
cdr3_nt: TGTGCCAGCAGCCCCGGACAGGGGGCCTATGGCTACACCTTC
cdr3_aa: CASSPGQGAYGYTF

d_call: NA
v_call: TRBV27
j_call: TRBJ1-1
clone_size: NA
cdr3_nt: TGTGCCAGCAGTTTACGGGGGGGGAACACTGAAGCTTTCTTT
cdr3_aa: CASSLRGGNTEAFF

d_call: TRBD1
v_call: TRBV19
j_call: TRBJ2-2
clone_size: NA
cdr3_nt: TGTGCCAGTAGTCCAGGGACAGGGTCCACCGGGGAGCTGTTTTTT
cdr3_aa: CASSPGTGSTGELFF

d_call: TRBD1
v_call: TRBV29-1
j_call: TRBJ2-2
clone_size: NA
cdr3_nt: TGCAGCGTTGAATCAGGGGGCGGGACCGGGGAGCTGTTTTTT
cdr3_aa: CSVESGGGTGELFF

d_call: NA
v_call: TRBV11-1
j_call: TRBJ2-7
clone_size: NA
cdr3_nt: TGTGCCAGCAGCTTAGGAGGGTCAGAGGGCGGCGGCGAGCAGTACTTC
cdr3_aa: CASSLGGSEGGGEQYF

d_call: NA
v_call: TRBV6-5
j_call: TRBJ2-2
clone_size: NA
cdr3_nt: TGTGCCAGCCACAAGGCGACGGGGGCCGGGGAGCTGTTTTTT
cdr3_aa: CASHKATGAGELFF

d_call: NA
v_call: TRBV4-2
j_call: TRBJ1-6
clone_size: NA
cdr3_nt: TGTGCCAGCAGCCAAGACAGGGTTGTGGTTTCACCCCTCCACTTT
cdr3_aa: CASSQDRVVVSPLHF

d_call: TRBD2
v_call: TRBV19
j_call: TRBJ2-7
clone_size: NA
cdr3_nt: TGTGCCAGTAGTATATACCCTAGCGGGAGTTACGAGCAGTACTTC
cdr3_aa: CASSIYPSGSYEQYF

d_call: NA
v_call: TRBV3-1/TRBV3-2
j_call: TRBJ1-2
clone_size: once
cdr3_nt: TGTGCCAGCAGCCACAGCTATGGCTACACCTTC
cdr3_aa: CASSHSYGYTF

d_call: TRBD1
v_call: TRBV2
j_call: TRBJ2-1
clone_size: few
cdr3_nt: TGTGCCAGCAGTGCTAGACAGGGCAATGAGCAGTTCTTC
cdr3_aa: CASSARQGNEQFF

d_call: TRBD2
v_call: TRBV2
j_call: TRBJ2-7
clone_size: NA
cdr3_nt: TGTGCCAGCAGAACCGGGACTAGCGGTTACGAGCAGTACTTC
cdr3_aa: CASRTGTSGYEQYF

d_call: NA
v_call: TRBV11-2
j_call: TRBJ2-7
clone_size: NA
cdr3_nt: TGTGCCAGCAGCCCACCCCTTTTGGCGCGACTCGAGCAGTACTTC
cdr3_aa: CASSPPLLARLEQYF

d_call: NA
v_call: TRBV21-1
j_call: TRBJ2-7
clone_size: NA
cdr3_nt: TGTGCCAGCAGCAAAGCGCGGGGCATCTCCTACGAGCAGTACTTC
cdr3_aa: CASSKARGISYEQYF

d_call: TRBD1
v_call: TRBV7-9
j_call: TRBJ1-2
clone_size: NA
cdr3_nt: TGTGCCAGCAGCTTAGAAACAGGGGATGGCTACACCTTC
cdr3_aa: CASSLETGDGYTF

d_call: TRBD2
v_call: TRBV29-1
j_call: TRBJ2-3
clone_size: once
cdr3_nt: TGCAGCGCCGTGCCGGGGACTAGCGGAAGCACAGATACGCAGTATTTT
cdr3_aa: CSAVPGTSGSTDTQYF

d_call: NA
v_call: TRBV2
j_call: TRBJ1-1
clone_size: NA
cdr3_nt: TGTGCCAGCAGTGTTGGGACATTGAACACTGAAGCTTTCTTT
cdr3_aa: CASSVGTLNTEAFF